This T cell receptor (beta chain) is drawn from a study of blood T cell repertoires in COVID-19. Study as a whole: The samples span acute and convalescent COVID-19 from the United States, Italy and Spain.

As handled by the study authors: The assay estimated nucleated cells by amplifying reference gene primers. The protocol was immunoSEQ multiplex PCR, while the TCRdb copy is restricted to in-frame clones and leaves out a portion. D and trimming were read from the DNA, whereas the V and J calls and clone size are those reported in that table. The sample yields approximately 97,000 clones, roughly 84% seen once. The V gene lost 4 bases and the J gene lost 6 bases, with 12 bases spanning the gap. CDR1 is MNHEY, CDR2 SVGEGT, per germline. This CDR3 has 13 amino acids. The rearrangement joins TRBV6-2 or TRBV6-3 to TRBJ1-2; the D gene is possibly TRBD1 (6 bases). The specimen sequenced was peripheral blood. The sequence was obtained from a human donor in a cohort sampled during active COVID-19. The CDR3 DNA reads as TGTGCCAGCAGTTGGGCAGGGGTGGATGGCTACACCTTC. Translation gives CASSWAGVDGYTF.